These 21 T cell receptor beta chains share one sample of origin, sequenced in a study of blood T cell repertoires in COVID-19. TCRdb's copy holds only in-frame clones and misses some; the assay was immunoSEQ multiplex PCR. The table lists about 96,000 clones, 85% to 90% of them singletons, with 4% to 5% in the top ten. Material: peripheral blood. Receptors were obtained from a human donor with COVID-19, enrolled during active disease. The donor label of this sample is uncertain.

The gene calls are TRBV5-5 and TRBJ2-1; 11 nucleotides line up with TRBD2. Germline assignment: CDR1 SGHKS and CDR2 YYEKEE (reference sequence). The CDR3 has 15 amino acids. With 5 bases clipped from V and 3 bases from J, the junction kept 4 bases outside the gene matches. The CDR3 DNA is TGTGCCAGCAGAAGTAGCGGGAGGGACTACAATGAGCAGTTCTTC. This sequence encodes CASRSSGRDYNEQFF.

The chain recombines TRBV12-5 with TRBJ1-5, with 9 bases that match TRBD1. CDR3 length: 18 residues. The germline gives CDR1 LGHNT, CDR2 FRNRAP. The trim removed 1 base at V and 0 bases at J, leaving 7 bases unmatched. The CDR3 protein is CASGLEGTGSDSNQPQHF. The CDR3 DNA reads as TGTGCTAGTGGTTTGGAAGGGACAGGGTCGGATAGCAATCAGCCCCAGCATTTT.

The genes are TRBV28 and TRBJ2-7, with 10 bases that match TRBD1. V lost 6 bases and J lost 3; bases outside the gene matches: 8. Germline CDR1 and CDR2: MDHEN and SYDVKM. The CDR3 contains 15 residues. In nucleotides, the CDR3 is TGTGCCAGCAGAACCCCGGGACAGGGGTTCTACGAGCAGTACTTC. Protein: CASRTPGQGFYEQYF. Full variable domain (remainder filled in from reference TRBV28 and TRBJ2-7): DVKVTQSSRYLVKRTGEKVFLECVQDMDHENMFWYRQDPGLGLRLIYFSYDVKMKEKGDIPEGYSVSREKKERFSLILESASTNQTSMYLCASRTPGQGFYEQYFGPGTRLTVT.

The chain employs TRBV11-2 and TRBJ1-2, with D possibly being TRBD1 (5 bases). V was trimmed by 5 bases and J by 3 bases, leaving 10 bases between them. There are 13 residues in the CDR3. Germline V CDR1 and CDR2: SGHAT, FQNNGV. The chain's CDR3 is CASSTQTDYGYTF. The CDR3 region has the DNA TGTGCCAGCAGCACCCAGACAGACTATGGCTACACCTTC.

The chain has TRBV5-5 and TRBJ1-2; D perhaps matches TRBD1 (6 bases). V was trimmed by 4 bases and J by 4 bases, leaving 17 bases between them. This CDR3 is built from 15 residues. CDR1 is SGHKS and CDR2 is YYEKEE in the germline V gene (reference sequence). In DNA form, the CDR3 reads TGTGCCAGCAGCCGAGCCCGGGACATGTTCTATGGCTACACCTTC. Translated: CASSRARDMFYGYTF.

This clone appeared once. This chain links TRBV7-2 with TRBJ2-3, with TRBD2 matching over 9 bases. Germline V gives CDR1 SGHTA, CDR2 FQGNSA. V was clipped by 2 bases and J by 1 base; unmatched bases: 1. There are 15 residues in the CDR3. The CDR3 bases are TGTGCCAGCAGCTTAAGGACTAGCGGCACAGATACGCAGTATTTT. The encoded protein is CASSLRTSGTDTQYF.

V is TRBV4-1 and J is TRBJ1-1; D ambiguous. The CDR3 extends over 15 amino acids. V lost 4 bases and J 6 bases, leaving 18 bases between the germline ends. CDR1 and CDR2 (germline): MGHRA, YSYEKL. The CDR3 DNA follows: TGCGCCAGCAGCCGGTCGGGTCTACTAGAATCTGAAGCTTTCTTT. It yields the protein CASSRSGLLESEAFF.

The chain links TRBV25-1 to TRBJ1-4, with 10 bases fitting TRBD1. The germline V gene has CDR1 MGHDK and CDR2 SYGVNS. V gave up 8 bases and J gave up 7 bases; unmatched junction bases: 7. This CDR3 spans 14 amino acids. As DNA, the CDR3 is TGTGCCAGCTCGTGGACAGGGGGATCTGAAAAACTGTTTTTT. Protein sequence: CASSWTGGSEKLFF.

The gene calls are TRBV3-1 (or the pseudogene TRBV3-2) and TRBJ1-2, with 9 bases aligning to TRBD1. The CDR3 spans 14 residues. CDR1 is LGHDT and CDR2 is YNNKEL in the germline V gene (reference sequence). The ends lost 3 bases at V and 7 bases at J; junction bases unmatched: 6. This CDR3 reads CASSQRDREAGYTF. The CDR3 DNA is TGTGCCAGCAGCCAGAGGGACAGGGAGGCTGGCTACACCTTC.

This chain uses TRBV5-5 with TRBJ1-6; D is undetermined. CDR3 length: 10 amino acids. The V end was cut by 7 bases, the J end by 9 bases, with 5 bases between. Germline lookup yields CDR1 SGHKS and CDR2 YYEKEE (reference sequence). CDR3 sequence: CASLISPLHF. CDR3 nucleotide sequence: TGTGCCAGCTTAATTTCACCCCTCCACTTT. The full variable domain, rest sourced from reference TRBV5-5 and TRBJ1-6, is DAGVTQSPTHLIKTRGQQVTLRCSPISGHKSVSWYQQVLGQGPQFIFQYYEKEERGRGNFPDRFSARQFPNYSSELNVNALLLGDSALYLCASLISPLHFGNGTRLTVT.

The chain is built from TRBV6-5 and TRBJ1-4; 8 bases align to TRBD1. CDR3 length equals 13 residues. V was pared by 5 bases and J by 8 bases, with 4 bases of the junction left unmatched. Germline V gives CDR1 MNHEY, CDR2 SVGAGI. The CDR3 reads CASSPRDREKLFF. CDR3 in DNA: TGTGCCAGCAGTCCACGGGACAGGGAAAAACTGTTTTTT.

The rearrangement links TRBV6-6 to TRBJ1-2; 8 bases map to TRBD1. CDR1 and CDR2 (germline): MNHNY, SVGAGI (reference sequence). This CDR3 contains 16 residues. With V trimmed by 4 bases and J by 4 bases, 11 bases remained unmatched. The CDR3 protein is CASSSWDRTPIYGYTF. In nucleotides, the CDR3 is TGTGCCAGCAGTTCGTGGGACAGGACACCGATCTATGGCTACACCTTC.

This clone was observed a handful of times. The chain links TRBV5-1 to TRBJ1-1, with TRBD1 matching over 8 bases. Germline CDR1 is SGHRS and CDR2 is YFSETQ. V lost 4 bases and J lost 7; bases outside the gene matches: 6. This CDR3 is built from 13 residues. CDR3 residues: CASSGTGTGEAFF. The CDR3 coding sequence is TGCGCCAGCAGCGGGACAGGAACTGGTGAAGCTTTCTTT.

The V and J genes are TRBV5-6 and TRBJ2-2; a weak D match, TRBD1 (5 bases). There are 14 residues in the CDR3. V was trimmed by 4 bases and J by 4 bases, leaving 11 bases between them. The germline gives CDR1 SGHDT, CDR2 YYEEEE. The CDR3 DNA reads TGTGCCAGCAGCCTGCTGACAGCCACCGGGGAGCTGTTTTTT. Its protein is CASSLLTATGELFF.

The chain's CDR3 is CASSRQGMSDTQYF. Here the CDR3 DNA reads TGTGCCAGCAGCCGACAGGGGATGTCAGATACGCAGTATTTT. The V and J genes are TRBV11-2 and TRBJ2-3, with 8 bases that match TRBD1. CDR1 is SGHAT and CDR2 is FQNNGV in the germline V gene. V shed 5 bases and J 4 bases; nucleotides not matched to a gene: 5. The CDR3 consists of 14 residues.

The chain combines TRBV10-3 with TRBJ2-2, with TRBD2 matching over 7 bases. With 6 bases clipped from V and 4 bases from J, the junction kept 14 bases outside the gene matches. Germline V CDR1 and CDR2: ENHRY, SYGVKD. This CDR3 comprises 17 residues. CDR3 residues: CAIRVATSAPGTGELFF. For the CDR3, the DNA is TGTGCCATCAGAGTTGCTACTAGCGCGCCGGGCACCGGGGAGCTGTTTTTT.

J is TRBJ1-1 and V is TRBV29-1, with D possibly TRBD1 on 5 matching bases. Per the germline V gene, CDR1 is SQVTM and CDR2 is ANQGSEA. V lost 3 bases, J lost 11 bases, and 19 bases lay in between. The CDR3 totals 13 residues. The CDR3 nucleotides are TGCAGCGTTGAGTTATGGCGGGACGACTGGGCTTTCTTT. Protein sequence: CSVELWRDDWAFF.

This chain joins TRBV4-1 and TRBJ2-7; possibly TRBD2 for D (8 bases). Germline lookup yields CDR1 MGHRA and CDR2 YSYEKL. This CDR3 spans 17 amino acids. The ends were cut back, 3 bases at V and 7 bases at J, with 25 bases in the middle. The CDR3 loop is CASSHSIGRGRPGEQYF. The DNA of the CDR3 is TGCGCCAGCAGCCATAGTATCGGGAGGGGGCGCCCGGGGGAGCAGTACTTC.

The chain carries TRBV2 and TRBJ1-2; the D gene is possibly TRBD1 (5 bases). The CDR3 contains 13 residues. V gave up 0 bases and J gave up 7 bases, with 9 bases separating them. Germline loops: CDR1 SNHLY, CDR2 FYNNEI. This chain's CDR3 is CASSEAQDIGYTF. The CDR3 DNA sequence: TGTGCCAGCAGTGAAGCGCAGGACATTGGCTACACCTTC.

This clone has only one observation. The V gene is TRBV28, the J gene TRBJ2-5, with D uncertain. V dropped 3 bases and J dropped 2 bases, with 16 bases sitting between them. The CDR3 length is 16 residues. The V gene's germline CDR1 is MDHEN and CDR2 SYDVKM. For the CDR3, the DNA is TGTGCCAGCAGTTTGGATGGGCCTGGCACACAAGAGACCCAGTACTTC. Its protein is CASSLDGPGTQETQYF.

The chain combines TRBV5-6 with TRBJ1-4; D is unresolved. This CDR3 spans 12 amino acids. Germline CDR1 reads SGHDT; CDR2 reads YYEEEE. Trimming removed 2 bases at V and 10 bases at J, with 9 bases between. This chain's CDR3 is CASSFGEGKLFF. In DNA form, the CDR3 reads TGTGCCAGCAGCTTTGGGGAGGGAAAACTGTTTTTT. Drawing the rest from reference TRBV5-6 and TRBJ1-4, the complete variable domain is DAGVTQSPTHLIKTRGQQVTLRCSPKSGHDTVSWYQQALGQGPQFIFQYYEEEERQRGNFPDRFSGHQFPNYSSELNVNALLLGDSALYLCASSFGEGKLFFGSGTQLSVL.